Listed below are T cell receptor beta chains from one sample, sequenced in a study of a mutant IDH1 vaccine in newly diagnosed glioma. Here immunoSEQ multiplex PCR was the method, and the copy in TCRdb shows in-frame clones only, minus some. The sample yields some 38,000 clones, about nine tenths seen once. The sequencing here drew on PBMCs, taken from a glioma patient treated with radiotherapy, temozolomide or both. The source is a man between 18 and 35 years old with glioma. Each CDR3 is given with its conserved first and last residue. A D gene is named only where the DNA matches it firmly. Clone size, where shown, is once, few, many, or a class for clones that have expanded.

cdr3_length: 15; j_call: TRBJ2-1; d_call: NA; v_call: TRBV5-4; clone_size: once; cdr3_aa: CASTTPSGARDEQFF; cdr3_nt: TGTGCCAGCACCACCCCTTCGGGGGCGCGTGATGAGCAGTTCTTC
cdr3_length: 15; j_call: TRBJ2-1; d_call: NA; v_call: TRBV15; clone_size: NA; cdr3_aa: CATSRDLERTGGQFF; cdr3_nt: TGTGCCACCAGCAGAGATCTGGAGCGGACCGGGGGACAGTTCTTC
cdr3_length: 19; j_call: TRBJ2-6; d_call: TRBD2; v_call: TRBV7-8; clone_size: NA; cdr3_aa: CASSNQLAGGPPGANVLTF; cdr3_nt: TGTGCCAGCAGCAACCAACTAGCGGGAGGCCCCCCTGGGGCCAACGTCCTGACTTTC
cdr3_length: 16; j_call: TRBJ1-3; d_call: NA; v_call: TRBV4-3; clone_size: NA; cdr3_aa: CASSQDGRISGNTIYF; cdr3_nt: TGCGCCAGCAGCCAAGACGGACGGATCTCTGGAAACACCATATATTTT
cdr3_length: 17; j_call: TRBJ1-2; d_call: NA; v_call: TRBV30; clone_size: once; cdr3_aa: CAWSVGFYMKTNYGYTF; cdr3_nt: TGTGCCTGGAGTGTAGGGTTCTACATGAAAACCAACTATGGCTACACCTTC
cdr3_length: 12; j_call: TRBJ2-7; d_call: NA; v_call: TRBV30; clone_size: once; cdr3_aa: CAWSVGQPEQYF; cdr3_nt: TGTGCCTGGAGTGTAGGGCAACCCGAGCAGTACTTC
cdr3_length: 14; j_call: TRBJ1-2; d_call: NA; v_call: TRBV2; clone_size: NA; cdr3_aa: CASSEAAGNYGYTF; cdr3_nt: TGTGCCAGCAGTGAAGCGGCAGGGAACTATGGCTACACCTTC
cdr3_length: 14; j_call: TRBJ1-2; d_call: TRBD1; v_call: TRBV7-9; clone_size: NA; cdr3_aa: CASSLQQGIYGYTF; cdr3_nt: TGTGCCAGCAGCTTACAACAGGGGATCTATGGCTACACCTTC
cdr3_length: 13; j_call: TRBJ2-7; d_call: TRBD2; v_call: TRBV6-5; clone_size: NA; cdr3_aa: CASSYTRGGEQYF; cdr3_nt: TGTGCCAGCAGTTACACCCGCGGGGGCGAGCAGTACTTC
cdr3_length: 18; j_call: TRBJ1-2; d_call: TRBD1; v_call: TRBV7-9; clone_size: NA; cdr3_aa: CASSSVQGAPTPNYGYTF; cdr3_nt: TGTGCCAGCAGCTCCGTCCAGGGGGCGCCCACCCCTAACTATGGCTACACCTTC
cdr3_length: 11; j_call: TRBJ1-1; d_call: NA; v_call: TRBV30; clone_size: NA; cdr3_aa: CAWRAHTEAFF; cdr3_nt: TGTGCCTGGAGGGCCCACACTGAAGCTTTCTTT
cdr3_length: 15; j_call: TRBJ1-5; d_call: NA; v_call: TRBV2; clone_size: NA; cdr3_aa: CASSEGVYGNQPQHF; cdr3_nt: TGTGCCAGCAGTGAAGGGGTTTACGGCAATCAGCCCCAGCATTTT
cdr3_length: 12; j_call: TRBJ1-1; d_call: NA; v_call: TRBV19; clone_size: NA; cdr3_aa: CASSNRYTEAFF; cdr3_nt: TGTGCCAGTAGTAACAGATACACTGAAGCTTTCTTT
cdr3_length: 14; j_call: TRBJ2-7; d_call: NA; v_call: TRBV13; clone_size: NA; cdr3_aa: CASSYGRAGAEQYF; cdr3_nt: TGTGCCAGCAGCTACGGTAGGGCAGGGGCCGAGCAGTACTTC
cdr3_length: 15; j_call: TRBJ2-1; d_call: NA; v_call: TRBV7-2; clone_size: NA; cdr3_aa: CASSLAAASYNEQFF; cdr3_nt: TGTGCCAGCAGCTTAGCGGCAGCCTCCTACAATGAGCAGTTCTTC
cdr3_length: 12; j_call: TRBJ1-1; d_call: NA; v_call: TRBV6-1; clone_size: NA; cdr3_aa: CASRAPITEAFF; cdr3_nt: TGTGCCAGCAGAGCACCGATAACTGAAGCTTTCTTT
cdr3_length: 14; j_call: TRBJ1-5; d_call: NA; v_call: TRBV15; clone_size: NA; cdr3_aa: CATSRGGYNQPQHF; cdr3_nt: TGTGCCACCAGCAGGGGGGGGTACAATCAGCCCCAGCATTTT